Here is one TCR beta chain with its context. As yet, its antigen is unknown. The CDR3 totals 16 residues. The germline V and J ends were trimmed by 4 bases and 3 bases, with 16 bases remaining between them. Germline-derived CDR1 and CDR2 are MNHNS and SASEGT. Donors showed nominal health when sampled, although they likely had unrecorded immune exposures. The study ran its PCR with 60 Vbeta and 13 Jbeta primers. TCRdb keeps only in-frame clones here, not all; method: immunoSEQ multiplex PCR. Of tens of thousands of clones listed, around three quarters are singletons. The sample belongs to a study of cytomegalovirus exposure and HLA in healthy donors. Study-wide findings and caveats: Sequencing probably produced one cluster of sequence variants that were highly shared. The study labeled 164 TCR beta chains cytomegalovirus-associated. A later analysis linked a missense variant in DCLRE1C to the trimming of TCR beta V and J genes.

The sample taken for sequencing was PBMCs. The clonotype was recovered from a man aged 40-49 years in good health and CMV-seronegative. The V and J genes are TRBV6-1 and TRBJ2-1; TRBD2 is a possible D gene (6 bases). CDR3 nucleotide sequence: TGTGCCAGCAGTGTGCCTGCCGTCGGGGGCTACAATGAGCAGTTCTTC. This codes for CASSVPAVGGYNEQFF.